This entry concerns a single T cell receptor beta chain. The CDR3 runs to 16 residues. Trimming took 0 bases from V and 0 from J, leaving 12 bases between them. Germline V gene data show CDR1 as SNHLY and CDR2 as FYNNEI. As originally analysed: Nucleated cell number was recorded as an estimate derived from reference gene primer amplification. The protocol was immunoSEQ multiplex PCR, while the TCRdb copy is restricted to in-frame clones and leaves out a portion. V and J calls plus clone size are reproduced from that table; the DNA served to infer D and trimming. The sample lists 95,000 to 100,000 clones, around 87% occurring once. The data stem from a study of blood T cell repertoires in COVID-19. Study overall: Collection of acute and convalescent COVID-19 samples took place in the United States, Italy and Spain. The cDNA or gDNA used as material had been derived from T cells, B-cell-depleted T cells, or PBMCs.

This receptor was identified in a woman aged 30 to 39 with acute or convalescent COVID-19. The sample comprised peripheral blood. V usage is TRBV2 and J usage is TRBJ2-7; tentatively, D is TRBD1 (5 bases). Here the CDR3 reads CASSEAAGMGSYEQYF. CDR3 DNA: TGTGCCAGCAGTGAAGCGGCAGGGATGGGCTCCTACGAGCAGTACTTC. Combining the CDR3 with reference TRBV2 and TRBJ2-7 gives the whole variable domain EPEVTQTPSHQVTQMGQEVILRCVPISNHLYFYWYRQILGQKVEFLVSFYNNEISEKSEIFDDQFSVERPDGSNFTLKIRSTKLEDSAMYFCASSEAAGMGSYEQYFGPGTRLTVT.